The rows below give T cell receptor beta chains drawn from one sample of a study of blood T cell repertoires in COVID-19. Data came from immunoSEQ multiplex PCR; TCRdb stores just in-frame clones and leaves some out. Found here are over 130,000 clones, around 86% of them singletons; the top ten hold under 6%. Sequencing input: peripheral blood. All receptors come from a human donor in a cohort sampled during active COVID-19. Both conserved end residues are part of each CDR3. Fields, in order: clone size, J gene, V gene, D gene, CDR3 protein, CDR3 DNA. The D gene is left open where the match is weak. Clone size is stated in some rows and not others, as once, few, many or a class when expanded.

. | TRBJ1-5 | TRBV15 | . | CATSRGQTNNQPQHF | TGTGCCACCAGCAGAGGACAGACAAACAATCAGCCCCAGCATTTT
once | TRBJ1-5 | TRBV2 | TRBD1 | CASRGQGGSNQPQHF | TGTGCCAGCAGAGGACAGGGGGGTAGCAATCAGCCCCAGCATTTT
once | TRBJ2-2 | TRBV25-1 | . | CATVGFTNTGELFF | TGTGCCACCGTCGGGTTTACGAACACCGGGGAGCTGTTTTTT
. | TRBJ2-5 | TRBV28 | . | CASSDRGTQYF | TGTGCCAGCAGCGACCGCGGGACCCAGTACTTC
once | TRBJ2-3 | TRBV6-2/TRBV6-3 | TRBD2 | CASSYRGTSGNLFDTQYF | TGTGCCAGCAGTTACCGAGGAACTAGCGGGAACCTTTTCGATACGCAGTATTTT
. | TRBJ2-3 | TRBV4-2 | . | CASSQEGTTGTDTQYF | TGTGCCAGCAGCCAAGAAGGAACAACGGGAACTGATACGCAGTATTTT
. | TRBJ1-6 | TRBV27 | . | CASSLKIVSGPYNSPLHF | TGTGCCAGCAGTTTAAAGATTGTGTCAGGTCCCTATAATTCACCCCTCCACTTT
. | TRBJ1-4 | TRBV21-1 | . | CASSPPRGREKLFF | TGTGCCAGCAGCCCCCCCAGGGGAAGGGAAAAACTGTTTTTT
few | TRBJ1-1 | TRBV6-5 | TRBD1 | CASSRTGGLTEAFF | TGTGCCAGCAGTAGGACAGGGGGACTCACTGAAGCTTTCTTT
. | TRBJ1-1 | TRBV6-1 | . | CASSESFTEAFF | TGTGCCAGCAGTGAATCATTCACTGAAGCTTTCTTT
. | TRBJ1-1 | TRBV5-5 | TRBD1 | CASSIQGTSTEAFF | TGTGCCAGCAGCATACAGGGGACGAGTACTGAAGCTTTCTTT
. | TRBJ2-1 | TRBV7-9 | . | CASSLGGGPREQFF | TGTGCCAGCAGCTTAGGGGGGGGCCCACGAGAGCAGTTCTTC
. | TRBJ2-3 | TRBV7-8 | TRBD2 | CASSLGGLAGITDTQYF | TGTGCCAGCAGCTTAGGGGGACTAGCGGGGATCACAGATACGCAGTATTTT
. | TRBJ2-7 | TRBV10-3 | TRBD1 | CAISEVWGQGPSSYEQYF | TGTGCCATCAGTGAGGTTTGGGGACAGGGGCCGAGCTCCTACGAGCAGTACTTC
. | TRBJ2-6 | TRBV28 | TRBD1 | CASSFPTGTSGANVLTF | TGTGCCAGCAGTTTCCCGACAGGGACCTCTGGGGCCAACGTCCTGACTTTC
many | TRBJ2-3 | TRBV29-1 | TRBD1 | CSVWGQSLADTQYF | TGCAGCGTTTGGGGACAGTCCCTCGCGGATACGCAGTATTTT
. | TRBJ2-1 | TRBV28 | TRBD1 | CASSPTDRGRRQFF | TGTGCCAGCAGTCCCACGGACAGGGGAAGGCGGCAGTTCTTC
. | TRBJ2-7 | TRBV28 | . | CASSSHREDGSYEQYF | TGTGCCAGCAGTTCTCATAGGGAGGACGGCTCCTACGAGCAGTACTTC